This is a list of T cell receptor beta chains from one sample in a study of human T cells and chemical hapten exposure. TCRdb processed the RACE reads anew with MiXCR; each CDR3 protein has one entry. The sample yields some 74,000 distinct CDR3 sequences, around 15% seen once. The sample in question was whole blood, obtained in connection with sensitization to the hapten diphenylcyclopropenone (DPC). The receptors shown here come from a woman aged 50 to 60 with alopecia areata. Some clones in this sample may be carry-over from other donors' samples. CDR3s include the opening cysteine and the closing phenylalanine or tryptophan. Fields, in order: clone size, V gene, D gene, J gene, CDR3 DNA, CDR3 protein. The D gene is left open where the match is weak. Clone size is stated in some rows and not others, as once, few, many or a class when expanded.

size: once; V: TRBV28; D: TRBD2; J: TRBJ2-7; DNA: TGTGCCAGCAGCCGATGGACTAGCGGTGCCTACGAGCAGTACTTC; CDR3: CASSRWTSGAYEQYF
size: few; V: TRBV5-1; D: -; J: TRBJ2-2; DNA: TGCGCCAGCAGCTTGGTTGGTGCGAACACCGGGGAGCTGTTTTTT; CDR3: CASSLVGANTGELFF
size: -; V: TRBV20-1; D: TRBD2; J: TRBJ2-1; DNA: TGCAGTGCGGTCGCAGCGGGAAGGGTTTACAATGAGCAGTTCTTC; CDR3: CSAVAAGRVYNEQFF
size: few; V: TRBV14; D: -; J: TRBJ1-4; DNA: TGTGCCAGCAGCCCCCGATCGGGGGCAAGTGAAAAACTGTTTTTT; CDR3: CASSPRSGASEKLFF
size: few; V: TRBV20-1; D: TRBD1; J: TRBJ1-2; DNA: TGCAGTGCTAGAGATGGGACAGCTACTATTGGCGGCTACACCTTC; CDR3: CSARDGTATIGGYTF
size: -; V: TRBV12-3/TRBV12-4; D: -; J: TRBJ2-7; DNA: TGTGCCAGCAGTTTACATGAGTACGAGCAGTACTTC; CDR3: CASSLHEYEQYF
size: many; V: TRBV7-2; D: TRBD1; J: TRBJ1-1; DNA: TGTGCCAGCAGCGCCAGGGGGCTCAACACTGAAGCTTTCTTT; CDR3: CASSARGLNTEAFF
size: few; V: TRBV5-4; D: TRBD2; J: TRBJ2-3; DNA: TGTGCCAGCAGCTTCCATGCGGGAGGGCTTACAGATACGCAGTATTTT; CDR3: CASSFHAGGLTDTQYF
size: -; V: TRBV27; D: TRBD1; J: TRBJ1-1; DNA: TGTGCCAGCAGTCCCGGGACAGGGGGCCTCGGTACTGAAGCTTTCTTT; CDR3: CASSPGTGGLGTEAFF
size: -; V: TRBV7-2; D: TRBD1; J: TRBJ2-1; DNA: TGTGCCAGCAGCTCCGGACAGGGTCACAATGAGCAGTTCTTC; CDR3: CASSSGQGHNEQFF
size: few; V: TRBV11-2; D: -; J: TRBJ1-1; DNA: TGTGCCAGCAGCTTAGTACTACAGGGCACTGAAGCTTTCTTT; CDR3: CASSLVLQGTEAFF
size: -; V: TRBV29-1; D: -; J: TRBJ2-3; DNA: TGCAGCGTTGAAGATGGGGCCGGCACAGATACGCAGTATTTT; CDR3: CSVEDGAGTDTQYF
size: many; V: TRBV20-1; D: TRBD2; J: TRBJ2-5; DNA: TGCAGTGCTAAGCCAGCGGGAGGGCGGACGGAGACCCAGTACTTC; CDR3: CSAKPAGGRTETQYF
size: few; V: TRBV6-5; D: TRBD2; J: TRBJ2-7; DNA: TGTGCCAGCAGATCCCATAGCGGGAGGGACGTATACGAGCAGTACTTC; CDR3: CASRSHSGRDVYEQYF
size: few; V: TRBV18; D: -; J: TRBJ2-6; DNA: TGTGCCAGCTCAGGAGGTTCTGGGGCCAACGTCCTGACTTTC; CDR3: CASSGGSGANVLTF
size: many; V: TRBV10-3; D: -; J: TRBJ2-7; DNA: TGTGCCATCAGTGCCCCTCCCCGACTCTACGAGCAGTACTTC; CDR3: CAISAPPRLYEQYF
size: few; V: TRBV7-2; D: -; J: TRBJ2-6; DNA: TGTGCCAGCAGCTTAGCTGGCGGATCTGGGGCCAACGTCCTGACTTTC; CDR3: CASSLAGGSGANVLTF
size: few; V: TRBV6-5; D: -; J: TRBJ2-5; DNA: TGTGCCAGCAGTTACTCTGGGTATGAGACCCAGTACTTC; CDR3: CASSYSGYETQYF
size: -; V: TRBV15; D: -; J: TRBJ2-3; DNA: TGTGCCACCTGGGAGCCGAACACAGATACGCAGTATTTT; CDR3: CATWEPNTDTQYF
size: -; V: TRBV12-3/TRBV12-4; D: TRBD1; J: TRBJ1-2; DNA: TGTGCCAGCAGCCGACAGGGACTAAATGGCTACACCTTC; CDR3: CASSRQGLNGYTF
size: -; V: TRBV28; D: -; J: TRBJ2-1; DNA: TGTGCCAGCAGACTGAGACAGGTAGGATACAATGAGCAGTTCTTC; CDR3: CASRLRQVGYNEQFF
size: few; V: TRBV20-1; D: TRBD1; J: TRBJ2-7; DNA: TGCAGTGCTAGAGACAACAGGGGTTCCTACGAGCAGTACTTC; CDR3: CSARDNRGSYEQYF
size: many; V: TRBV5-1; D: TRBD2; J: TRBJ2-3; DNA: TGCGCCAGCAGCATGCGGACTAGCGGGAGGGCCGGTGATACGCAGTATTTT; CDR3: CASSMRTSGRAGDTQYF
size: few; V: TRBV2; D: -; J: TRBJ1-5; DNA: TGTGCCAGTAATCTCCGGGGAGGCAATCAGCCCCAGCATTTT; CDR3: CASNLRGGNQPQHF
size: -; V: TRBV6-1; D: -; J: TRBJ1-5; DNA: TGTGCCAGCAGTGAAGCGCTAGGTCAGCCCCAGCATTTT; CDR3: CASSEALGQPQHF
size: -; V: TRBV21-1; D: -; J: TRBJ1-2; DNA: TGTGCCAGCAGCAGTAGGACAGTGAACTATGGCTACACCTTC; CDR3: CASSSRTVNYGYTF
size: -; V: TRBV5-1; D: -; J: TRBJ2-5; DNA: TGCGCCAGCAGCTTTAGACATATTGAAGAGACCCAGTACTTC; CDR3: CASSFRHIEETQYF
size: -; V: TRBV28; D: -; J: TRBJ1-2; DNA: TGTGCCAGCAGTTTGGTACAGGAGAGTAACTATGGCTACACCTTC; CDR3: CASSLVQESNYGYTF
size: -; V: TRBV10-2; D: TRBD2; J: TRBJ2-3; DNA: TGCGCCAGCAGTGAGGTTAGCGGGAGCACAGATACGCAGTATTTT; CDR3: CASSEVSGSTDTQYF
size: many; V: TRBV7-6; D: -; J: TRBJ2-5; DNA: TGTGCCAGCAGCTTATTAAGCGGACAAGAGACCCAGTACTTC; CDR3: CASSLLSGQETQYF
size: -; V: TRBV29-1; D: TRBD1; J: TRBJ2-1; DNA: TGCAGCGTTGAAGTAGGCGACAGGGGTATCGATGAGCAGTTCTTC; CDR3: CSVEVGDRGIDEQFF
size: few; V: TRBV28; D: TRBD2; J: TRBJ2-2; DNA: TGTGCCAGCACCCTCCCCCCGGGAGGGCAAGAGACCGGGGAGCTGTTTTTT; CDR3: CASTLPPGGQETGELFF
size: few; V: TRBV9; D: -; J: TRBJ1-2; DNA: TGTGCCAGCAGCCTACGACAGTCTAACTATGGCTACACCTTC; CDR3: CASSLRQSNYGYTF
size: -; V: TRBV7-8; D: -; J: TRBJ1-1; DNA: TGTGCCAGCAGCTTAGTCGGGAACACTGAAGCTTTCTTT; CDR3: CASSLVGNTEAFF
size: -; V: TRBV25-1; D: TRBD1; J: TRBJ2-5; DNA: TGTGCCAGCAGTGAATGGGACAGGGCTCAAGAGACCCAGTACTTC; CDR3: CASSEWDRAQETQYF
size: many; V: TRBV11-2; D: -; J: TRBJ1-2; DNA: TGTGCCAGCAGCTTGGCAGGGCAGTACTATGGCTACACCTTC; CDR3: CASSLAGQYYGYTF
size: once; V: TRBV25-1; D: -; J: TRBJ2-1; DNA: TGTGCCAGCAGTGATACTACCCTATACAATGAGCAGTTCTTC; CDR3: CASSDTTLYNEQFF
size: few; V: TRBV15; D: TRBD1; J: TRBJ1-1; DNA: TGTGCCACCAGCGCCGGGACAGGGGGTACGCGCACTGAAGCTTTCTTT; CDR3: CATSAGTGGTRTEAFF
size: few; V: TRBV6-6; D: TRBD1; J: TRBJ2-7; DNA: TGTGCCAGCAGTCCTCCGCAAGGGGGCCACACCTACGAGCAGTACTTC; CDR3: CASSPPQGGHTYEQYF
size: many; V: TRBV7-8; D: -; J: TRBJ2-7; DNA: TGTGCCAGCAGCCCGAGACTAGGGCGCTCCTACGAGCAGTACTTC; CDR3: CASSPRLGRSYEQYF
size: few; V: TRBV5-1; D: TRBD2; J: TRBJ2-1; DNA: TGCGCCAGCAGCCTTGTAGCGGGAGACCCGAGGGATGAGCAGTTCTTC; CDR3: CASSLVAGDPRDEQFF
size: -; V: TRBV12-3/TRBV12-4; D: -; J: TRBJ1-1; DNA: TGTGCCAGCTCTAGGACTGAAGCTTTCTTT; CDR3: CASSRTEAFF
size: -; V: TRBV19; D: -; J: TRBJ1-1; DNA: TGTGCCAGTAGTCCCAGGTATCGCGCTGAAGCTTTCTTT; CDR3: CASSPRYRAEAFF
size: -; V: TRBV15; D: -; J: TRBJ1-5; DNA: TGTGCCACCAGCAGAGACAATTCCAATCAGCCCCAGCATTTT; CDR3: CATSRDNSNQPQHF
size: few; V: TRBV20-1; D: TRBD2; J: TRBJ2-3; DNA: TGCAGTGCCCGACCCCCGGGAGGCTCAAACACGCAGTATTTT; CDR3: CSARPPGGSNTQYF
size: -; V: TRBV4-1; D: TRBD1; J: TRBJ2-6; DNA: TGCGCCAGCAGCCCAGACAGGGTCGGGGCCAACGTCCTGACTTTC; CDR3: CASSPDRVGANVLTF
size: -; V: TRBV5-4; D: -; J: TRBJ1-5; DNA: TGTGCCAGCAGCTTACGGGGCGGGGTCACAAATCAGCCCCAGCATTTT; CDR3: CASSLRGGVTNQPQHF
size: many; V: TRBV20-1; D: TRBD2; J: TRBJ2-4; DNA: TGCAGTGCGGAGCGGGAGGCCAAAAACATTCAGTACTTC; CDR3: CSAEREAKNIQYF
size: few; V: TRBV12-3/TRBV12-4; D: -; J: TRBJ2-7; DNA: TGTGCCAGCAGTGATGACCCGAAAGGCACCGAGCAGTACTTC; CDR3: CASSDDPKGTEQYF
size: -; V: TRBV4-1; D: TRBD2; J: TRBJ2-5; DNA: TGCGCCAGCAGCCAAGATAGACTAGCGGGGCAAGAGACCCAGTACTTC; CDR3: CASSQDRLAGQETQYF
size: few; V: TRBV7-9; D: -; J: TRBJ2-2; DNA: TGTGCCAGCAGCTCGGAGGGACAGCTTACCGGGGAGCTGTTTTTT; CDR3: CASSSEGQLTGELFF
size: -; V: TRBV5-4; D: -; J: TRBJ1-1; DNA: TGTGCCAGCAGCTGGGATCTAACAGGCAACACTGAAGCTTTCTTT; CDR3: CASSWDLTGNTEAFF